This entry lists 21 T cell receptor beta chains sequenced from one sample in a study of blood T cell repertoires in COVID-19. Sequencing used immunoSEQ multiplex PCR; TCRdb keeps in-frame clones, though not all of them. The table shows some 20,000 clones, with roughly 87% occurring only once. Input material: peripheral blood. Receptors originate from a human donor with active COVID-19. The donor label of this sample is uncertain.

Here the CDR3 reads CAWSEGTSGSLNEQYF. The CDR3 region has the DNA TGTGCCTGGAGTGAGGGGACTAGCGGGAGTCTTAACGAGCAGTACTTC. The chain combines TRBV30 with TRBJ2-7; 14 bases are a match to TRBD2. Germline loops: CDR1 GTSNPN, CDR2 SVGIG (reference sequence). The CDR3 spans 16 residues. V shed 1 base, J shed 5 bases, and the junction held 7 bases outside the gene matches.

Only a few counts were recorded for this clone. Other nucleotide sequences in the sample specify the same CDR3. The chain joins TRBV5-4 to TRBJ1-5, with D perhaps TRBD1 (5 bases). The ends were cut back, 2 bases at V and 1 base at J, with 10 bases in the middle. The CDR3 is 15 residues long. Germline V gives CDR1 SGHNT, CDR2 YYREEE (reference sequence). CDR3 DNA: TGTGCCAGCAGCTTAGGGGCAGAAAGCAATCAGCCCCAGCATTTT. It is translated as CASSLGAESNQPQHF.

The chain employs TRBV4-2 and TRBJ2-3; a weak D match, TRBD1 (6 bases). CDR1 and CDR2 (germline): LGHNA, YNFKEQ. V was shortened by 5 bases and J by 3 bases, with 18 bases between the two germline ends. The CDR3 length is 16 residues. The CDR3 nucleotides read TGTGCCAGCAGCATGTGGGGGAGAGGGGGTACAGATACGCAGTATTTT. The encoded protein is CASSMWGRGGTDTQYF.

This chain connects TRBV6-1 to TRBJ2-3; weak D call: TRBD2 (6 bases). Germline V gene lookup returns CDR1 MNHNS and CDR2 SASEGT. CDR3 length: 15 residues. V was trimmed by 3 bases and J by 5 bases, leaving 15 bases between them. The CDR3 sequence: CASSDLGGGIDTQYF. The CDR3 bases are TGTGCCAGCAGTGATCTGGGTGGGGGGATAGATACGCAGTATTTT.

The chain employs TRBV9 and TRBJ1-2; 7 nucleotides line up with TRBD1. Germline loops: CDR1 SGDLS, CDR2 YYNGEE. The CDR3 runs to 14 residues. With V trimmed by 3 bases and J by 3 bases, 5 bases remained unmatched. The CDR3 loop is CASSATGTDYGYTF. Written as DNA, the CDR3 is TGTGCCAGCAGCGCCACCGGGACAGACTATGGCTACACCTTC.

The rearrangement links TRBV6-1 to TRBJ1-5, with D hard to call. The CDR3 has 13 amino acids. Trimming pared 3 bases from V and 1 base from J, leaving 4 bases between. Germline V gives CDR1 MNHNS, CDR2 SASEGT. In nucleotides, the CDR3 is TGTGCCAGCAGTGACAGGAGCAATCAGCCCCAGCATTTT. It codes for CASSDRSNQPQHF.

The chain carries TRBV28 and TRBJ2-3, with D possibly being TRBD1 (6 bases). This CDR3 contains 15 residues. Between the trimmed V and J ends, which lost 8 bases and 2 bases, there was a span of 17 bases. Germline V lookup: CDR1 MDHEN, CDR2 SYDVKM. The CDR3 DNA reads as TGTGCCAGCTTGAAAGGCGACAGGCCCACAGATACGCAGTATTTT. Translating gives CASLKGDRPTDTQYF.

This clone was detected only once. The V and J genes are TRBV9 and TRBJ2-2; 14 bases align to TRBD2. This CDR3 is 16 amino acids long. Trimming removed 3 bases from V and 5 bases from J; junction bases left unmatched: 3. Germline CDR1 and CDR2: SGDLS and YYNGEE. The CDR3 reads CASSARTSGRTGELFF. Here the CDR3 DNA reads TGTGCCAGCAGCGCTAGGACTAGCGGGAGGACCGGGGAGCTGTTTTTT.

The chain has TRBV21-1 and TRBJ2-5; TRBD2 is the table's D call, not checked against the DNA. TRBV21-1 has pseudogene status. The CDR3 is 16 residues long. The CDR3 spells CASSRLTGTSCETQYF. In nucleotides, the CDR3 is TGTGCCAGCAGCAGACTGACCGGGACTAGCTGTGAGACCCAGTACTTC.

V is TRBV25-1 and J is TRBJ2-3, with 12 positions matching TRBD2. Trimming removed 1 base from V and 4 bases from J; junction bases left unmatched: 3. CDR3 length: 16 residues. CDR1 MGHDK and CDR2 SYGVNS come from the germline V gene. The CDR3 here is CASSEWTSGNADTQYF. The DNA of the CDR3 is TGTGCCAGCAGTGAATGGACTAGCGGGAACGCAGATACGCAGTATTTT. The entire variable domain, with the rest obtained from reference TRBV25-1 and TRBJ2-3, is as follows: EADIYQTPRYLVIGTGKKITLECSQTMGHDKMYWYQQDPGMELHLIHYSYGVNSTEKGDLSSESTVSRIRTEHFPLTLESARPSHTSQYLCASSEWTSGNADTQYFGPGTRLTVL.

This clone was seen a single time. This sequence joins TRBV2 and TRBJ2-3; no reliable D call. This CDR3 has 13 residues. Looked up from germline, CDR1 is SNHLY and CDR2 is FYNNEI. V was trimmed by 8 bases and J by 6 bases, leaving 15 bases between them. As DNA, the CDR3 is TGTGCCAGCGAGTTACCACCAATGGATACGCAGTATTTT. Translated: CASELPPMDTQYF.

The gene calls are TRBV21-1 and TRBJ1-1. TRBV21-1 is a pseudogene segment. The CDR3 runs to 12 residues. CDR3 sequence reads: CASRVPGIEAFF. CDR3 DNA sequence: TGTGCCAGCAGGGTACCGGGGATTGAAGCTTTCTTT.

CDR3 in DNA: TGTGCCAGCAGCTTAGCGCTGGGAGATGAGTTCTTC. Residues: CASSLALGDEFF. The chain links TRBV11-1 to TRBJ2-1, with D possibly TRBD2 on 5 matching bases. Germline CDR1 reads SGHAT; CDR2 reads FQDESV (reference sequence). With 0 bases removed from V and 14 bases from J, the gap between germline ends came to 11 bases. This CDR3 contains 12 residues.

The genes are TRBV14 and TRBJ2-4, with D perhaps matching TRBD2 (6 bases). Germline CDR1 is SGHDN and CDR2 is FVKESK. The CDR3 has 13 residues. The V and J ends lost 3 bases and 6 bases respectively, with 9 bases between them. The CDR3 region has the DNA TGTGCCAGCAGCCAGGGGGGAGGAAACATTCAGTACTTC. Translated: CASSQGGGNIQYF.

The chain carries TRBV4-1 and TRBJ1-1; D not certain. Trimming removed 0 bases from V and 5 bases from J, with 10 bases in between. Germline loops: CDR1 MGHRA, CDR2 YSYEKL. The CDR3 has 14 amino acids. CDR3 protein: CASSQDKRGTEAFF. CDR3 nucleotide sequence: TGCGCCAGCAGCCAAGATAAACGAGGGACTGAAGCTTTCTTT.

Only a few counts were recorded for this clone. The chain uses TRBV7-3 and TRBJ2-7; 7 positions match TRBD1. After removal of 5 bases from V and 11 bases from J, the junction contained 15 bases not matched to a gene. Germline V CDR1 and CDR2: SGHTA, FQGTGA. This CDR3 comprises 14 residues. CDR3 sequence: CASSMGQTSYRKYF. As DNA, the CDR3 is TGTGCCAGCAGCATGGGACAGACATCCTACAGGAAGTACTTC.

This chain connects TRBV14 to TRBJ2-3; possibly TRBD2 for D (6 bases). The V gene's germline CDR1 is SGHDN and CDR2 FVKESK. V was shortened by 1 base and J by 3 bases, with 20 bases between the two germline ends. The CDR3 contains 18 residues. The CDR3 DNA reads as TGTGCCAGCAGCCAAGCTCCCCCCGGCGGGGTGGGGACAGATACGCAGTATTTT. As protein: CASSQAPPGGVGTDTQYF.

V usage is TRBV18 and J usage is TRBJ2-7; 7 bases fit TRBD2. After removal of 0 bases from V and 3 bases from J, the junction contained 14 bases not matched to a gene. The CDR3 runs to 18 residues. Looked up from germline, CDR1 is KGHSH and CDR2 is LQKENI. The CDR3 spells CASSPPTSGRGRYYEQYF. For the CDR3, the DNA is TGTGCCAGCTCACCACCAACCTCGGGTCGCGGGAGATACTACGAGCAGTACTTC.

The rearrangement joins TRBV9 to TRBJ2-6; TRBD1 aligns across 9 bases. The CDR3 runs to 14 residues. CDR1 SGDLS and CDR2 YYNGEE come from the germline V gene. Trimming removed 7 bases from V and 4 bases from J; junction bases left unmatched: 3. CDR3 sequence (DNA): TGTGCCAGCGGGACAGGGTCCGGGGCCAACGTCCTGACTTTC. Protein product: CASGTGSGANVLTF.

The chain is built from TRBV3-1 (or the pseudogene TRBV3-2) and TRBJ2-1; D is perhaps TRBD1 (5 bases). In germline, CDR1 is LGHDT, CDR2 YNNKEL (reference sequence). V was clipped by 4 bases and J by 0 bases, with 22 bases between them. The CDR3 is 19 residues long. The CDR3 loop reads CASSPRRGAAWSSYNEQFF. Here the CDR3 DNA reads TGTGCCAGCAGCCCCCGCCGTGGGGCGGCATGGAGCTCCTACAATGAGCAGTTCTTC.

This clone is medium-sized within its sample. The chain uses TRBV11-2 and TRBJ1-2; D possibly corresponds to TRBD1 (5 bases). V was clipped by 0 bases and J by 4 bases, with 15 bases between them. The V gene's germline CDR1 is SGHAT and CDR2 FQNNGV. The CDR3 loop spans 16 amino acids. In nucleotides, the CDR3 is TGTGCCAGCAGCTTAGATATATCCGGACAAGTCTATGGCTACACCTTC. This encodes CASSLDISGQVYGYTF.